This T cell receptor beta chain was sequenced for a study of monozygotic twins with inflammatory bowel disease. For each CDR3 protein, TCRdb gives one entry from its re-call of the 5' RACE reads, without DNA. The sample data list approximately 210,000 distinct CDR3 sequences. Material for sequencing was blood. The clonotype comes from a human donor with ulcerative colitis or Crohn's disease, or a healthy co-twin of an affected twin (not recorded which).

CDR3 residues: CASSTDRTERGDNEQFF. The chain combines TRBV19 with TRBJ2-1; lacking DNA, the TRBD1 call made by TCRdb goes unchecked. This CDR3 is built from 17 residues. The germline V gene encodes CDR1 LNHDA and CDR2 SQIVND (reference sequence). The whole variable domain, remainder taken from reference TRBV19 and TRBJ2-1, is DGGITQSPKYLFRKEGQNVTLSCEQNLNHDAMYWYRQDPGQGLRLIYYSQIVNDFQKGDIAEGYSVSREKKESFPLTVTSAQKNPTAFYLCASSTDRTERGDNEQFFGPGTRLTVL.